This entry is about one TCR beta chain. Antigen unknown. Data came from immunoSEQ multiplex PCR; TCRdb stores just in-frame clones and leaves some out. The sample records more than 40,000 clones, 88% being singletons. This sample stems from a study of OX40 agonist ivuxolimab in advanced cancers. On the study more broadly: Given to patients was ivuxolimab, an agonistic anti-OX40 (CD134) antibody. Findings and caveats of the study: Antigen specificity was not determined for the expanded peripheral T cells. The 0.1-3.0 mg/kg partial responders had among the lowest clonal expansion. CD8+ T cells were the subset that, on average, had more expanded clones than CD4+.

The length of the CDR3 is 14 residues. The V and J ends lost 5 bases and 10 bases, in that order; junction bases with no gene match: 3. From germline, CDR1 is MNHEY and CDR2 SVGAGI. The genes are TRBV6-5 and TRBJ2-1, with 15 nucleotides matching TRBD2. Sequences were derived from CD4+ or CD8+ T cells sorted from blood, sampled in a trial of the OX40 agonist ivuxolimab. The TCR sequence derives from an adult with an advanced solid tumor such as melanoma, head and neck, liver or kidney cancer. Here the CDR3 reads CASSRTSGRVEQFF. The DNA of the CDR3 is TGTGCCAGCAGTAGGACTAGCGGGAGGGTCGAGCAGTTCTTC.